This T cell receptor beta chain appears in the sequencing data of a study of follicular helper T cells after annual influenza vaccination. Study in general: Some donors were sampled over the 2013-2014, 2014-2015 and 2015-2016 vaccinations. The study, taken as a whole, reports: Plasmablast frequency change correlated with clonality change in ICOS+CD38+ cTfh.

Germline CDR1 SGHRS, CDR2 YFSETQ. V lost 4 bases, J lost 6 bases, and 14 bases lay in between. The CDR3 is 13 residues long. Time point meaning: 2015-2016 season, pre-vaccination. Adults were given seasonal inactivated influenza vaccine, and blood CD4 subsets were sorted before and after vaccination. Remarks on this clone: What it binds is unknown.

Sequencing of TCRB used Survey level resolution. The table came from immunoSEQ multiplex PCR; TCRdb's copy has only in-frame clones and leaves some out. The table records some 2,100 clones, less than 85% of them present only once. The input for sequencing was CXCR5+ CD38+ circulating T follicular helper cells from blood, taken on the day of influenza vaccination. Subset meaning: circulating Tfh, non-naive CD4+CXCR5+PD-1+ (ICOS+CD38+ or ICOS-CD38-). The TCR was taken from an adult who received the influenza vaccine. The V and J genes are TRBV5-1 and TRBJ2-7, with D perhaps TRBD1 (5 bases). In DNA form, the CDR3 reads TGCGCCAGCAGCCCCGAAGGGGCAGGCGAGCAGTACTTC. Amino acids: CASSPEGAGEQYF.